This passage covers 17 T cell receptor beta chains from one sample sequenced in a study of shared T cell receptors in the human thymus. The repertoire was sequenced with immunoSEQ multiplex PCR; TCRdb's copy has only in-frame clones and lacks some. The sample includes roughly 700,000 clones, roughly 88% of them seen just once. This sample was shared with a second study, whose subject was human thymus T cells.

The sequencing input was thymocytes. Every receptor here comes from a boy under two years old with a congenital heart defect.

J is TRBJ2-2 and V is TRBV27; D is undetermined. The ends were cut back, 0 bases at V and 3 bases at J, with 5 bases in the middle. CDR1 and CDR2 from the germline V gene are MNHEY and SMNVEV (reference sequence). The CDR3 has 14 residues. CDR3 coding DNA: TGTGCCAGCAGTTTATCAGGAGACACCGGGGAGCTGTTTTTT. Translated: CASSLSGDTGELFF.

V gene TRBV11-2 combines with J gene TRBJ2-7; TRBD1 matches 9 bases. CDR1 is SGHAT and CDR2 is FQNNGV in the germline V gene. J lost 6 bases, V lost 7 bases, and 10 bases had no gene match. The CDR3 spans 14 residues. CDR3 nucleotides: TGTGCCAGCACCTTCGAGGGACAGGGATGCGAGCAGTACTTC. Translation: CASTFEGQGCEQYF.

The chain carries TRBV27 and TRBJ1-1, with 10 bases aligning to TRBD1. There are 15 residues in the CDR3. Trimming removed 6 bases from V and 3 bases from J; junction bases left unmatched: 7. The germline V gene encodes CDR1 MNHEY and CDR2 SMNVEV (reference sequence). The CDR3 DNA follows: TGTGCCAGCAGAGACAGGGGGCGCTTTTACACTGAAGCTTTCTTT. Its protein product is CASRDRGRFYTEAFF.

The chain recombines TRBV11-2 with TRBJ2-3; TRBD2 aligns across 7 bases. V trimming: 5 bases; J trimming: 3 bases; junction bases outside the gene matches: 14. Germline V gene lookup returns CDR1 SGHAT and CDR2 FQNNGV. The CDR3 has 17 amino acids. For the CDR3, the DNA is TGTGCCAGCAGCGGTTTGGGGGGGTCGAGATTAACAGATACGCAGTATTTT. Translated: CASSGLGGSRLTDTQYF.

Turning to this clone: Distinct nucleotide sequences in the sample also encode this CDR3. The rearrangement joins TRBV19 to TRBJ2-1; D gene unclear. The CDR3 runs 12 residues. Per germline, CDR1 LNHDA and CDR2 SQIVND (reference sequence). V was trimmed by 5 bases and J by 4 bases, leaving 6 bases between them. CDR3 in amino acids: CASSPGYNEQFF. The CDR3 region has the DNA TGTGCCAGTAGTCCAGGTTACAATGAGCAGTTCTTC.

This sequence joins TRBV7-9 and TRBJ2-7; D may be TRBD2 (6 bases). Germline values: CDR1 SEHNR, CDR2 FQNEAQ (reference sequence). V was cut by 1 base and J by 7 bases, with 17 bases left in between. This CDR3 has 15 residues. CDR3: CASSLGGFSGREQYF. The CDR3 DNA sequence: TGTGCCAGCAGCTTAGGAGGTTTTAGCGGAAGAGAGCAGTACTTC.

J is TRBJ2-1 and V is TRBV7-3; perhaps TRBD1 as D (7 bases). This CDR3 spans 14 amino acids. V was pared by 5 bases and J by 8 bases, with 16 bases between. The germline CDR1 and CDR2 sequences are SGHTA and FQGTGA. This CDR3 reads CASSGGGPPDEQFF. DNA of the CDR3: TGTGCCAGCAGCGGAGGGGGCCCGCCTGATGAGCAGTTCTTC. Based on the CDR3 plus reference TRBV7-3 and TRBJ2-1, the full variable domain is GAGVSQTPSNKVTEKGKYVELRCDPISGHTALYWYRQSLGQGPEFLIYFQGTGAADDSGLPNDRFFAVRPEGSVSTLKIQRTERGDSAVYLCASSGGGPPDEQFFGPGTRLTVL.

V usage is TRBV7-5 and J usage is TRBJ2-1; the D call in the table, TRBD1, was not verified against the DNA. TRBV7-5 is deemed a pseudogene. The CDR3 is 16 residues long. CDR3 coding DNA: TGTGTCAGAAGCGACAGCCCCCACCGGACGATCAATGAGCAGTTCTTC. Its protein is CVRSDSPHRTINEQFF.

This clone was seen a few times. The chain has TRBV27 and TRBJ2-3; D is unresolved. The germline V gene encodes CDR1 MNHEY and CDR2 SMNVEV (reference sequence). Deletions cut 2 bases from V and 5 bases from J, with 2 bases between. CDR3 length: 11 residues. The CDR3 DNA follows: TGTGCCAGCAGTTTACAAGATACGCAGTATTTT. Its translation: CASSLQDTQYF.

This clone appeared a few times. The rearrangement uses TRBV10-3 and TRBJ2-7; D not certain. This CDR3 region has 16 residues. CDR1 is ENHRY and CDR2 is SYGVKD in the germline V gene. V gave up 0 bases and J gave up 3 bases, with 15 bases separating them. The chain's CDR3 is CAISESKGGRDYEQYF. The CDR3 DNA is TGTGCCATCAGTGAGTCGAAAGGCGGCCGAGACTACGAGCAGTACTTC.

The chain joins TRBV19 to TRBJ2-7, with 8 positions matching TRBD2. Trimming at V came to 6 bases and at J to 2 bases, leaving 3 bases not matched to a gene. From germline, CDR1 is LNHDA and CDR2 SQIVND (reference sequence). The CDR3 sequence is 13 residues long. CDR3 residues: CASRARGAYEQYF. The CDR3 coding sequence is TGTGCCAGTAGAGCGCGGGGGGCCTACGAGCAGTACTTC.

The chain couples TRBV5-6 to TRBJ2-1; TRBD2 is a possible D gene (6 bases). V gave up 0 bases and J gave up 7 bases, with 17 bases separating them. Per the germline V gene, CDR1 is SGHDT and CDR2 is YYEEEE. CDR3 length equals 16 residues. The chain's CDR3 is CASSLADYPLENEQFF. The DNA of the CDR3 is TGTGCCAGCAGCTTGGCGGACTACCCCTTAGAAAATGAGCAGTTCTTC.

J is TRBJ1-3 and V is TRBV5-4; possibly TRBD1 for D (6 bases). Germline V lookup: CDR1 SGHNT, CDR2 YYREEE (reference sequence). The CDR3 covers 14 residues. Trimming stripped 5 bases from V and 2 bases from J, with 11 bases between. Here the CDR3 reads CASRPGTTGNTIYF. The CDR3 DNA sequence: TGTGCCAGCAGACCCGGGACAACTGGAAACACCATATATTTT. Looking up the rest from reference TRBV5-4 and TRBJ1-3 gives the full variable domain: ETGVTQSPTHLIKTRGQQVTLRCSSQSGHNTVSWYQQALGQGPQFIFQYYREEENGRGNFPPRFSGLQFPNYSSELNVNALELDDSALYLCASRPGTTGNTIYFGEGSWLTVV.

The CDR3 loop is CASSLESGGPSYEQYF. The CDR3 nucleotides are TGTGCCAGCAGCTTAGAATCGGGAGGGCCTTCCTACGAGCAGTACTTC. The V and J genes are TRBV7-2 and TRBJ2-7; 8 bases are a match to TRBD2. The germline CDR1 and CDR2 sequences are SGHTA and FQGNSA. Trimming cost V 1 base and J 1 base; bases outside gene matches: 6. The CDR3 spans 16 residues.

CDR3 residues: CASASGRPLPYEQYF. CDR3 sequence (DNA): TGTGCCAGCGCTAGCGGGAGGCCCCTCCCCTACGAGCAGTACTTC. The chain is built from TRBV6-5 and TRBJ2-7; 11 bases are a match to TRBD2. Germline V gene data show CDR1 as MNHEY and CDR2 as SVGAGI. The CDR3 totals 15 residues. V was clipped by 8 bases and J by 2 bases; unmatched bases: 8.

This sequence joins TRBV25-1 and TRBJ2-1; D is uncertain. The V gene's germline CDR1 is MGHDK and CDR2 SYGVNS. This CDR3 has 15 amino acids. The germline V and J ends were trimmed by 1 base and 0 bases, with 7 bases remaining between them. CDR3 sequence reads: CASSECQASYNEQFF. In DNA form, the CDR3 reads TGTGCCAGCAGTGAATGCCAGGCCTCCTACAATGAGCAGTTCTTC. The full variable domain, rest sourced from reference TRBV25-1 and TRBJ2-1, is EADIYQTPRYLVIGTGKKITLECSQTMGHDKMYWYQQDPGMELHLIHYSYGVNSTEKGDLSSESTVSRIRTEHFPLTLESARPSHTSQYLCASSECQASYNEQFFGPGTRLTVL.

This chain uses TRBV5-1 with TRBJ2-1; TRBD2 agrees at 11 bases. This CDR3 comprises 16 residues. CDR1 is SGHRS, CDR2 YFSETQ, per germline. Unmatched junction bases numbered 6, after V lost 0 bases and J lost 7 bases. CDR3 DNA sequence: TGCGCCAGCAGCTTGGTGTCTAGCGGGAGGCTTAATGAGCAGTTCTTC. Its protein is CASSLVSSGRLNEQFF. Combining the CDR3 with reference TRBV5-1 and TRBJ2-1 gives the whole variable domain KAGVTQTPRYLIKTRGQQVTLSCSPISGHRSVSWYQQTPGQGLQFLFEYFSETQRNKGNFPGRFSGRQFSNSRSEMNVSTLELGDSALYLCASSLVSSGRLNEQFFGPGTRLTVL.